This TCR beta chain was recorded in a study of T cells after yellow fever vaccination. Broader study findings: Of the clonotypes, a small share occurred in both CD4 and CD8 compartments. Clones from primary vaccination mostly reappeared after the booster (around 97% CD4, approximately 88% CD8).

This clonotype was detected ten times or more. Its antigen is still unknown. With 5 bases clipped from V and 0 bases from J, the junction kept 7 bases outside the gene matches. The germline V gene has CDR1 MDHEN and CDR2 SYDVKM. The CDR3 spans 15 residues. As TCR cDNA was made by 5'RACE template switching, a universal primer site and UMIs were added. TCRdb reprocessed the 5' RACE reads with MiXCR, giving one entry per CDR3 protein. The sample yields about 630,000 distinct CDR3 sequences, approximately 13% seen once. This sequence joins TRBV28 and TRBJ2-7; 7 positions agree with TRBD2. The clonotype originates from a man aged 30 to 39 who received the YFV17D yellow fever vaccine. The starting material was PBMCs, obtained on the day of the yellow fever booster vaccination. The chain's CDR3 is CASSGSGRASYEQYF. CDR3 DNA sequence: TGTGCCAGCAGTGGGAGTGGGAGGGCCTCCTACGAGCAGTACTTC.